The 10 T cell receptor beta chains given below trace back to one sample, sequenced in a study of blood T cell repertoires in COVID-19. The repertoire was sequenced with immunoSEQ multiplex PCR; TCRdb's copy has only in-frame clones and lacks some. The sample lists tens of thousands of clones, about 92% occurring once. The sample consisted of peripheral blood. The receptors derive from a man aged 50 or older with active COVID-19.

The chain combines TRBV6-2 or TRBV6-3 with TRBJ2-1; 11 positions agree with TRBD1. The CDR3 consists of 15 residues. V lost 3 bases, J lost 6 bases, and 4 bases stayed unmatched. The germline CDR1 and CDR2 sequences are MNHEY and SVGEGT. The CDR3 here is CASSYEGTGGNEQFF. The CDR3 region has the DNA TGTGCCAGCAGTTATGAGGGGACAGGGGGCAATGAGCAGTTCTTC.

The chain combines TRBV28 with TRBJ2-7; possibly TRBD1 for D (6 bases). The germline CDR1 and CDR2 sequences are MDHEN and SYDVKM. V lost 6 bases, J lost 2 bases, and 14 bases lay in between. The CDR3 is 14 residues long. The CDR3 loop is CASREAGAPYEQYF. In nucleotides, the CDR3 is TGTGCCAGCAGGGAGGCAGGGGCCCCCTACGAGCAGTACTTC. Filled out from reference TRBV28 and TRBJ2-7, the complete variable domain reads DVKVTQSSRYLVKRTGEKVFLECVQDMDHENMFWYRQDPGLGLRLIYFSYDVKMKEKGDIPEGYSVSREKKERFSLILESASTNQTSMYLCASREAGAPYEQYFGPGTRLTVT.

This chain links TRBV5-4 with TRBJ2-5; the D gene is possibly TRBD2 (6 bases). The V gene's germline CDR1 is SGHNT and CDR2 YYREEE (reference sequence). The CDR3 totals 14 residues. Trimming cost V 0 bases and J 2 bases, with 8 bases left between them. The CDR3 sequence: CASSLVREQETQYF. CDR3 coding DNA: TGTGCCAGCAGCTTGGTCCGGGAGCAAGAGACCCAGTACTTC.

The rearrangement links TRBV29-1 to TRBJ2-2, with D perhaps TRBD1 (6 bases). Trimming removed 3 bases at V and 1 base at J, with 9 bases between. The CDR3 extends over 14 amino acids. From germline, CDR1 is SQVTM and CDR2 ANQGSEA. The CDR3 DNA follows: TGCAGCGTTGAGTTACAGGGGAACACCGGGGAGCTGTTTTTT. Its protein is CSVELQGNTGELFF.

This clone appeared once. The gene calls are TRBV4-1 and TRBJ1-5; 7 bases are shared with TRBD1. After removal of 8 bases from V and 4 bases from J, the junction contained 11 bases not matched to a gene. Germline-derived CDR1 and CDR2 are MGHRA and YSYEKL. This CDR3 has 15 residues. This CDR3 is CASGEWDSQNQPQHF. The CDR3 region has the DNA TGCGCCAGCGGAGAGTGGGACAGCCAGAATCAGCCCCAGCATTTT.

This clone was counted a few times. The chain combines TRBV19 with TRBJ2-1, with a weak D call TRBD2 (6 bases). The V gene's germline CDR1 is LNHDA and CDR2 SQIVND (reference sequence). Trimming removed 1 base at V and 5 bases at J, with 15 bases between. The CDR3 is 16 amino acids. The CDR3 sequence is CASSIGADYRNNEQFF. The CDR3 DNA sequence: TGTGCCAGTAGTATAGGTGCGGACTACCGAAACAATGAGCAGTTCTTC. Combining the CDR3 with reference TRBV19 and TRBJ2-1 gives the whole variable domain DGGITQSPKYLFRKEGQNVTLSCEQNLNHDAMYWYRQDPGQGLRLIYYSQIVNDFQKGDIAEGYSVSREKKESFPLTVTSAQKNPTAFYLCASSIGADYRNNEQFFGPGTRLTVL.

The gene calls are TRBV7-2 and TRBJ1-5; D gene ambiguous. This CDR3 contains 14 residues. Trimming stripped 5 bases from V and 5 bases from J, with 13 bases between. Germline V CDR1 and CDR2: SGHTA, FQGNSA. Written as DNA, the CDR3 is TGTGCCAGCAGCGACCTCGGGAGCTATCAGCCCCAGCATTTT. Translating it yields CASSDLGSYQPQHF.

The chain is built from TRBV28 and TRBJ1-5, with D tentatively TRBD1 (6 bases). The V end was cut by 6 bases, the J end by 10 bases, with 13 bases between. The V gene's germline CDR1 is MDHEN and CDR2 SYDVKM. The CDR3 totals 12 residues. DNA for the CDR3: TGTGCCAGCAGGGGCAGGGGAGAACCCCAGCATTTT. It encodes CASRGRGEPQHF.

This clone has a single count. The rearrangement links TRBV7-2 to TRBJ2-1, with D unclear. This CDR3 comprises 13 residues. Germline V gene sequence: CDR1 SGHTA, CDR2 FQGNSA. V lost 5 bases, J lost 3 bases, and 8 bases lay in between. The CDR3 loop is CASSPQRYNEQFF. For the CDR3, the DNA is TGTGCCAGCAGCCCGCAGCGCTACAATGAGCAGTTCTTC.

The chain is built from TRBV6-6 and TRBJ1-2; TRBD1 might be the D (5 bases). CDR1 and CDR2 (germline): MNHNY, SVGAGI (reference sequence). The CDR3 is 12 residues long. Trimming pared 5 bases from V and 8 bases from J, leaving 12 bases between. Written as DNA, the CDR3 is TGTGCCAGCAGTCCGCAGGGAGGCGGCTACACCTTC. Protein product: CASSPQGGGYTF.